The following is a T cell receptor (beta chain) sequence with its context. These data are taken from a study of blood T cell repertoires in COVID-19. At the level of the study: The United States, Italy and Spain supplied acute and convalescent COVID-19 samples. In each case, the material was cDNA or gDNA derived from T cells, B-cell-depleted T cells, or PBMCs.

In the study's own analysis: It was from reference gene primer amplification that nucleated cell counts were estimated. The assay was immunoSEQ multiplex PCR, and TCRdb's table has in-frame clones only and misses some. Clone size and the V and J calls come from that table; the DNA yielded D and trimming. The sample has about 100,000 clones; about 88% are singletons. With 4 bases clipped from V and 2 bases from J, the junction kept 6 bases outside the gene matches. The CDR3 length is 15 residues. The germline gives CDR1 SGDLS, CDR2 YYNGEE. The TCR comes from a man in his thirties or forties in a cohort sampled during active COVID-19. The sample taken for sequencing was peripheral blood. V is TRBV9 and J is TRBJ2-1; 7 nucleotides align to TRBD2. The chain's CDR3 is CASSSSAGAYNEQFF. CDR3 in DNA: TGTGCCAGCAGCTCATCCGCGGGGGCCTACAATGAGCAGTTCTTC. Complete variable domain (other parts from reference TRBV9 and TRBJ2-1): DSGVTQTPKHLITATGQRVTLRCSPRSGDLSVYWYQQSLDQGLQFLIQYYNGEERAKGNILERFSAQQFPDLHSELNLSSLELGDSALYFCASSSSAGAYNEQFFGPGTRLTVL.